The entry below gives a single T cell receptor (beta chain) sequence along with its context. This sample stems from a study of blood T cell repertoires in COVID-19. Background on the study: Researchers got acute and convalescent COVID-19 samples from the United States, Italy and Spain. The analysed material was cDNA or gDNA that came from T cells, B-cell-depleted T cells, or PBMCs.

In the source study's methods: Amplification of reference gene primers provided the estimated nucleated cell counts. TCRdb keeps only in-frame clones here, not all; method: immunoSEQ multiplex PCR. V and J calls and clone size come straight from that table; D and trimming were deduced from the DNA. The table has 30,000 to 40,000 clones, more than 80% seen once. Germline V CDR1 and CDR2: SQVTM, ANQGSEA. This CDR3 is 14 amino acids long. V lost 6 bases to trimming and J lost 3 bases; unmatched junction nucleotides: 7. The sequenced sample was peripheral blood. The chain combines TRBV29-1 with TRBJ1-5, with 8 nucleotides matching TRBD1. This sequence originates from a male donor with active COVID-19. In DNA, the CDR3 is TGCAGCGTCCAGACAGGGGCTAACAATCAGCCCCAGCATTTT. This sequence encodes CSVQTGANNQPQHF.